Listed below are T cell receptor beta chains from one sample, sequenced in a study of post-analysis software for immune sequencing data. TCRdb independently ran MiXCR on the PCR reads; one entry per CDR3 protein. The data show 400,000 to 500,000 distinct CDR3 sequences, 35% to 45% seen once. Sample: blood. The receptors come from a girl aged 2-10 years with multiple sclerosis. Both conserved end residues are part of each CDR3. A D gene is named only where the DNA matches it firmly. The size field is filled for only some rows; it gives once, few, many or a size class.

j_call,clone_size,d_call,v_call,cdr3_length,cdr3_aa,cdr3_nt
TRBJ2-1,-,-,TRBV15,17,CATSRDVSGGRSNEQFF,TGTGCCACCAGCAGAGACGTCTCGGGGGGCCGATCCAATGAGCAGTTCTTC
TRBJ2-7,-,-,TRBV15,14,CATSRDKDQPPKYF,TGTGCCACCAGCAGAGATAAAGACCAACCCCCCAAGTACTTC
TRBJ1-1,-,TRBD1,TRBV7-8,13,CASSLTGSTEAFF,TGTGCCAGCAGCTTGACAGGGAGTACTGAAGCTTTCTTT
TRBJ1-2,-,TRBD1,TRBV4-2,18,CASSPLYYRTGGMSGYTF,TGTGCCAGCAGCCCCCTTTATTATAGGACAGGGGGTATGAGTGGCTACACCTTC
TRBJ2-3,few,-,TRBV4-3,13,CASSQVSADTQYF,TGCGCCAGCAGCCAAGTATCAGCAGATACGCAGTATTTT
TRBJ2-1,-,-,TRBV4-1,17,CASSQDGRVSSYNEQFF,TGCGCCAGCAGCCAAGATGGCAGGGTGAGCTCCTACAATGAGCAGTTCTTC
TRBJ2-3,-,TRBD2,TRBV6-1,17,CASSESGGAVVTDTQYF,TGTGCCAGCAGTGAAAGCGGGGGGGCCGTCGTCACAGATACGCAGTATTTT
TRBJ2-1,-,TRBD2,TRBV7-2,15,CANSLASGRYNEQFF,TGTGCCAACAGCTTAGCTAGCGGGCGCTACAATGAGCAGTTCTTC
TRBJ2-1,-,-,TRBV7-2,16,CASSIQYRAKLETQFF,TGTGCCAGCAGCATTCAATATCGAGCGAAACTAGAGACCCAGTTCTTC
TRBJ2-1,few,TRBD2,TRBV5-1,14,CASRKEREMYEQFF,TGCGCCAGCAGGAAGGAGCGGGAGATGTATGAGCAGTTCTTC
TRBJ2-7,-,-,TRBV5-4,14,CASSFPGKDYEQCF,TGTGCCAGCAGCTTCCCCGGGAAGGACTACGAGCAGTGCTTC
TRBJ2-1,few,TRBD2,TRBV24-1,16,CATSGTSRREWNEQFF,TGTGCCACCAGTGGGACTAGCAGGAGGGAGTGGAATGAGCAGTTCTTC
TRBJ2-1,-,-,TRBV12-5,16,CASGLVENSGDNEQFF,TGTGCTAGTGGTTTGGTAGAAAATAGCGGAGACAATGAGCAGTTCTTC
TRBJ1-5,-,-,TRBV4-2,16,CASSQITGSGNQPQHF,TGTGCCAGCAGCCAGATTACAGGGTCGGGCAATCAGCCCCAGCATTTT
TRBJ1-2,-,-,TRBV2,14,CASTPPKGGYGYTF,TGTGCCAGCACCCCTCCGAAGGGAGGCTATGGCTACACCTTC
TRBJ2-7,-,-,TRBV28,14,CASSLPGALYEQYF,TGTGCCAGCAGTTTACCAGGGGCCCTCTACGAGCAGTACTTC
TRBJ2-1,few,-,TRBV7-9,17,CASSPGTSLRSYNEQFF,TGTGCCAGCAGCCCCGGAACTAGCTTGAGGTCCTACAATGAGCAGTTCTTC
TRBJ2-5,-,TRBD2,TRBV7-8,16,CASSFTSDPLYETQYF,TGTGCCAGCAGTTTTACTAGCGATCCTTTATACGAGACCCAGTACTTC
TRBJ1-2,-,-,TRBV7-2,14,CASSLVKQSVGYTF,TGTGCCAGCAGCTTAGTGAAGCAGTCAGTCGGCTACACCTTC
TRBJ2-2,-,-,TRBV7-2,14,CASLWGAGTGELFF,TGTGCCAGCCTTTGGGGCGCCGGCACCGGGGAGCTGTTTTTT
TRBJ1-6,-,-,TRBV5-5,15,CASSFATQGNSPLHF,TGTGCCAGCAGCTTCGCGACCCAGGGGAATTCACCCCTCCACTTT
TRBJ2-5,once,-,TRBV4-2,14,CASSPGRIGNEQYF,TGTGCCAGCAGCCCCGGACGTATCGGGAATGAGCAGTACTTC
TRBJ1-4,-,TRBD1,TRBV5-1,13,CASKGTANEKLFF,TGCGCCAGCAAGGGGACAGCGAATGAAAAACTGTTTTTT
TRBJ2-1,few,-,TRBV12-3/TRBV12-4,12,CASRDSINEQFF,TGTGCCAGCAGAGACAGTATCAATGAGCAGTTCTTC
TRBJ2-1,-,-,TRBV9,12,CASSERDNEQFF,TGTGCCAGCAGCGAGCGGGACAATGAGCAGTTCTTC
TRBJ2-1,-,TRBD1,TRBV10-3,13,CATGTENLNEQFF,TGTGCCACAGGGACAGAAAATCTCAATGAGCAGTTCTTC
TRBJ1-2,-,TRBD1,TRBV14,13,CASSQIQGAGYTF,TGTGCCAGCAGCCAAATACAGGGGGCCGGCTACACCTTC
TRBJ1-6,-,-,TRBV6-2/TRBV6-3,15,CASSYSNFLSSPLHF,TGTGCCAGCAGTTACTCGAATTTCCTGAGTTCACCCCTCCACTTT
TRBJ2-3,few,TRBD2,TRBV5-8,15,CASSWGLAGTDTQYF,TGTGCCAGCAGCTGGGGACTAGCGGGCACAGATACGCAGTATTTT
TRBJ2-1,-,-,TRBV5-1,14,CASRQQSSYNEQFF,TGCGCCAGCCGACAGCAGAGCTCCTACAATGAGCAGTTCTTC
TRBJ2-7,many,-,TRBV5-1,12,CASSLDGYEQYF,TGCGCCAGCAGCTTGGACGGATACGAGCAGTACTTC
TRBJ2-3,-,TRBD1,TRBV9,15,CASSAGQGGTDTQYF,TGTGCCAGCAGCGCGGGACAGGGTGGCACAGATACGCAGTATTTT
TRBJ2-5,few,TRBD1,TRBV15,15,CATSSEGQGTETQYF,TGTGCCACCAGCAGCGAGGGACAGGGCACAGAGACCCAGTACTTC
TRBJ2-7,-,-,TRBV24-1,11,CATSRVNEQYF,TGTGCCACCAGTAGAGTCAATGAGCAGTACTTC
TRBJ1-1,-,TRBD1,TRBV12-3/TRBV12-4,13,CASSLTGGAEAFF,TGTGCCAGCAGTCTTACAGGGGGCGCTGAAGCTTTCTTT
TRBJ1-1,few,TRBD1,TRBV13,14,CASSSVDRDTEAFF,TGTGCCAGCAGCTCGGTTGACAGGGACACTGAAGCTTTCTTT
TRBJ2-6,few,-,TRBV29-1,15,CSPHREISGANVLTF,TGCAGCCCCCACAGGGAAATCTCTGGGGCCAACGTCCTGACTTTC